The clone carrying this TCR beta chain was detected many times. The antigen is undetermined. The CDR3 has 15 residues. V was cut by 0 bases and J by 5 bases, with 12 bases left in between. The V gene's germline CDR1 is SGHRS and CDR2 YFSETQ. These data belong to a study of T cells after posttransplantation cyclophosphamide. Study findings and constraints: TRB overlap between skin or GI tissue T cells and blood was limited.

The table came from immunoSEQ multiplex PCR; TCRdb's copy has only in-frame clones and leaves some out. The sample yields approximately 7,900 clones, without any singletons. Cyclophosphamide on days +3 and +4 followed busulfan-fludarabine conditioning and a marrow graft. The material sequenced was PBMCs, taken after an allogeneic stem cell transplant with post-transplant cyclophosphamide. This chain joins TRBV5-1 and TRBJ2-1; possible D gene TRBD2, 5 bases. This TCR was sampled from a male patient between 25 and 39 years old who received an allogeneic stem cell transplant from an unrelated donor, was CMV-positive, and had acute and chronic GVHD. The graft donor may account for some of the T cells. The CDR3 loop is CASSLGRGWNNEQFF. DNA for the CDR3: TGCGCCAGCAGCTTGGGTCGCGGGTGGAACAATGAGCAGTTCTTC.